The present entry profiles one TCR beta chain with its context. The antigen is unknown. Expressed TCRB transcripts were sequenced because the isolated RNA had all been reverse transcribed beforehand. Using immunoSEQ multiplex PCR, the repertoire was profiled, and TCRdb retains in-frame clones only, with some absent. The sample carries fewer than 400,000 clones, 7.5% to 9% recorded once. CDR1 is SGHVS, CDR2 FQNEAQ, per germline. The CDR3 sequence is 14 residues long. V lost 7 bases and J lost 3, with 13 bases in between. This record comes from a study of beta chain features in type 1 diabetes. Findings and limits, study-wide: cDNA sequencing could over-represent cells with high TCR expression. The naive, central memory and Treg TCRB repertoires of patients appeared to be more similar to one another than those of healthy donors.

Sequenced: central memory CD4+ T cells from blood. This receptor was taken from a woman under 30 in good health. The chain has TRBV7-8 and TRBJ2-1; no definite D call. The DNA of the CDR3 is TGTGCCAGCAAGGAGCAGATGGGCTACAATGAGCAGTTCTTC. This gives the protein CASKEQMGYNEQFF. The complete variable domain, with remaining parts taken from reference TRBV7-8 and TRBJ2-1, reads GAGVSQSPRYKVAKRGQDVALRCDPISGHVSLFWYQQALGQGPEFLTYFQNEAQLDKSGLPSDRFFAERPEGSVSTLKIQRTQQEDSAVYLCASKEQMGYNEQFFGPGTRLTVL.